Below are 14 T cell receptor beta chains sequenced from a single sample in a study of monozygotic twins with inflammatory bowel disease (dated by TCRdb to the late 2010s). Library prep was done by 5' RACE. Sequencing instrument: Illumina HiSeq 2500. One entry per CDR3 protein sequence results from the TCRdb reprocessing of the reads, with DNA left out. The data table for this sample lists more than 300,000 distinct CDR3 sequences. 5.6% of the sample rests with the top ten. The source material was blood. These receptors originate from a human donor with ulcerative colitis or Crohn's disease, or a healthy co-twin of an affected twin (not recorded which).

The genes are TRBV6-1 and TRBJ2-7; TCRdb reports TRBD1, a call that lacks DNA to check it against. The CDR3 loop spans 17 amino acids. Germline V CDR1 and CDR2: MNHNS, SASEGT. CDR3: CASSKIGQGADAYEQYF.

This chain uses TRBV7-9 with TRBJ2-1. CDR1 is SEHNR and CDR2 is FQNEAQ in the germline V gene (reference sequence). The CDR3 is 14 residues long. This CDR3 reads CASSPFKVGNEQFF.

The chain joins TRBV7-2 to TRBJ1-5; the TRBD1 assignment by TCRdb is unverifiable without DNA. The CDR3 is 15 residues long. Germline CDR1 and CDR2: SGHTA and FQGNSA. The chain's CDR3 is CASSSGQGHNQPQHF.

Here the CDR3 reads CASSVAVSEGGELFF. The rearrangement uses TRBV9 and TRBJ2-2; TCRdb picks TRBD2, but there is no DNA to check that call. The CDR3 contains 15 residues. Germline-derived CDR1 and CDR2 are SGDLS and YYNGEE.

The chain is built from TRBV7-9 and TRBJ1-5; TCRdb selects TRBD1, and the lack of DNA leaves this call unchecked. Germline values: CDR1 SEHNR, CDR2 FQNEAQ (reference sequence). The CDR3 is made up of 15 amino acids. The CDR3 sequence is CASSFGDRVNQPQHF.

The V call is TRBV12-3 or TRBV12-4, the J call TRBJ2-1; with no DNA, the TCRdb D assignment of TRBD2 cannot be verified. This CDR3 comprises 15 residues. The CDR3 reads CASTETGTSDYEQFF.

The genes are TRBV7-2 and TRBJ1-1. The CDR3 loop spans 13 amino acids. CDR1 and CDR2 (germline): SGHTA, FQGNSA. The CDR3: CASSLGGRGEAFF.

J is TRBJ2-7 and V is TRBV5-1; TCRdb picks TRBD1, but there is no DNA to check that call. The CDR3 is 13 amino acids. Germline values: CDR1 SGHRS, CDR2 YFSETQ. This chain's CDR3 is CASSLLTGAEQYF.

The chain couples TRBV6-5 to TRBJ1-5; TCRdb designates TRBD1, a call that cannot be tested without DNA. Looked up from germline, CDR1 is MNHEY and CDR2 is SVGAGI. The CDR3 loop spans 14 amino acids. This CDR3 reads CASSWDRSSRPQHF.

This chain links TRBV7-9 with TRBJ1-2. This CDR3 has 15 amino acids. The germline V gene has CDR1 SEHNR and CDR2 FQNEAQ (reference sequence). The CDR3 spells CASSPESRSNYGYTF.

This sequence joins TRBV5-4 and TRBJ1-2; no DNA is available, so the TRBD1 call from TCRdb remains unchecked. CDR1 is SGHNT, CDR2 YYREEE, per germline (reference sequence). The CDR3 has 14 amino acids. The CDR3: CASSLVQGFYGYTF.

CDR3 region: CASRGILGPSGTGELFF. The chain joins TRBV7-2 to TRBJ2-2; TCRdb's assignment of TRBD2 cannot be checked, as there is no DNA. This CDR3 contains 17 residues. The germline CDR1 and CDR2 sequences are SGHTA and FQGNSA.

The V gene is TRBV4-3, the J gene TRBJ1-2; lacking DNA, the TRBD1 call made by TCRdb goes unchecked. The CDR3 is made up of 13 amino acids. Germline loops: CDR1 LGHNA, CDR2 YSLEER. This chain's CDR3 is CASSQDGTNGYTF.

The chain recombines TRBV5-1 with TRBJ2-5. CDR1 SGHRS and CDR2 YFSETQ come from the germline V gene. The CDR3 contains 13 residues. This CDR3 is CASSSRVFETQYF.